The T cell receptor beta chain described here comes from a study of blood T cell repertoires in COVID-19. Produced via immunoSEQ multiplex PCR; TCRdb's table is partial and in-frame only. The table lists under 75,000 clones, about 81% of them singletons, with approximately 14% in the top ten. Source material: peripheral blood. The source of this sequence is a man at least 80 years old with acute or convalescent COVID-19.

The CDR3 sequence: CASSYGREGQETQYF. The CDR3 DNA sequence: TGTGCCAGCAGTTACGGTCGGGAGGGACAAGAGACCCAGTACTTC. J is TRBJ2-5 and V is TRBV6-5; 8 positions match TRBD2. The CDR3 covers 15 residues. V gave up 2 bases and J gave up 2 bases; unmatched junction bases: 4. Germline assignment: CDR1 MNHEY and CDR2 SVGAGI.